These 6 T cell receptor beta chains came from one sample sequenced in a study of prognosis after radiotherapy for stage I lung cancer. Genomic DNA provided the template from which TCR beta CDR3 was amplified by two-round multiplex PCR. Individual primers that were specific to each TRBV and TRBJ gene served in first-round PCR. TCRdb reprocessed the multiplex PCR reads with MiXCR, giving one entry per CDR3 protein. The sample lists around 27,000 distinct CDR3 sequences, 30% to 40% occurring once. Here the sequenced sample was PBMCs, taken before or after stereotactic body radiation therapy (not recorded which). These TCRs come from a donor over 45 with non-small cell lung cancer.

This clonotype occurred many times. The rearrangement links TRBV28 to TRBJ2-1; no reliable D call. V was shortened by 8 bases and J by 0 bases, with 11 bases between the two germline ends. Germline V gene data show CDR1 as MDHEN and CDR2 as SYDVKM. The CDR3 covers 14 residues. The CDR3 DNA reads as TGTGCCAGCGGCACAGAAGGCTCCTACAATGAGCAGTTCTTC. The encoded protein is CASGTEGSYNEQFF.

By sample share, this clonotype is medium-sized (0.01 to 0.1%). This chain connects TRBV6-2 or TRBV6-3 to TRBJ2-7; D is unresolved. The germline gives CDR1 MNHEY, CDR2 SVGEGT. CDR3 size: 14 residues. V was shortened by 5 bases and J by 8 bases, with 19 bases between the two germline ends. CDR3 sequence: CASSEESIGSKQYF. CDR3 coding DNA: TGTGCCAGCAGTGAAGAAAGTATCGGGTCGAAGCAGTACTTC.

This clonotype was seen many times. J is TRBJ2-1 and V is TRBV10-3; D possibly corresponds to TRBD2 (7 bases). Germline CDR1 ENHRY, CDR2 SYGVKD. The CDR3 covers 13 residues. V lost 6 bases and J 2 bases, leaving 8 bases between the germline ends. The CDR3 sequence is CAIRGGPYNEQFF. In DNA, the CDR3 is TGTGCCATCAGGGGGGGGCCCTACAATGAGCAGTTCTTC.

The sample holds many counts of this clonotype. The chain employs TRBV29-1 and TRBJ1-2; D may be TRBD1 (5 bases). The germline V gene encodes CDR1 SQVTM and CDR2 ANQGSEA. CDR3 length: 12 amino acids. The V gene lost 2 bases and the J gene lost 9 bases, with 13 bases spanning the gap. In nucleotides, the CDR3 is TGCAGCGTTGAAAGGGGAGTTGGAAGCTACACCTTC. This gives the protein CSVERGVGSYTF.

Many counts were recorded for this clonotype. The chain couples TRBV7-6 to TRBJ2-2, with D hard to call. This CDR3 comprises 14 residues. Germline values: CDR1 SGHVS, CDR2 FNYEAQ. V lost 3 bases to trimming and J lost 4 bases, with 9 bases between them. The CDR3 protein is CASSLLDLTGELFF. CDR3 coding DNA: TGTGCCAGCAGCTTGTTGGACCTCACCGGGGAGCTGTTTTTT. The full variable domain, in which reference TRBV7-6 and TRBJ2-2 provide the parts outside the CDR3, is GAGVSQSPRYKVTKRGQDVALRCDPISGHVSLYWYRQALGQGPEFLTYFNYEAQQDKSGLPNDRFSAERPEGSISTLTIQRTEQRDSAMYRCASSLLDLTGELFFGEGSRLTVL.

Ten or more counts support this clonotype. This chain connects TRBV4-1 to TRBJ2-5, with 10 bases lining up with TRBD2. Trimming at V came to 3 bases and at J to 5 bases, leaving 6 bases not matched to a gene. Germline loops: CDR1 MGHRA, CDR2 YSYEKL. The CDR3 length is 15 residues. CDR3 nucleotide sequence: TGCGCCAGCAGCCAGGAGCGGGGGGGCCGGGAGACCCAGTACTTC. This codes for CASSQERGGRETQYF.